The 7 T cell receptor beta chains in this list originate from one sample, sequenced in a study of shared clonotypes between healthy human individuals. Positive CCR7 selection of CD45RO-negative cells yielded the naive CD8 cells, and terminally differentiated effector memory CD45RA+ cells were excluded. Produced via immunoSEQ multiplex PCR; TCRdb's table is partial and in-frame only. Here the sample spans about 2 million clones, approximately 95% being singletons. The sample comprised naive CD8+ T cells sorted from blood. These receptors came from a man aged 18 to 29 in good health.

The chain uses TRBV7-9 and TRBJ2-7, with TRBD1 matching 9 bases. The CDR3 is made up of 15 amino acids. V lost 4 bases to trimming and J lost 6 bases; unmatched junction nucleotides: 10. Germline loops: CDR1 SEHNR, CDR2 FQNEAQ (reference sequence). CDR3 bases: TGTGCCAGCAGCTCCGCCGGGACAGGGTGGGGCGAGCAGTACTTC. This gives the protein CASSSAGTGWGEQYF.

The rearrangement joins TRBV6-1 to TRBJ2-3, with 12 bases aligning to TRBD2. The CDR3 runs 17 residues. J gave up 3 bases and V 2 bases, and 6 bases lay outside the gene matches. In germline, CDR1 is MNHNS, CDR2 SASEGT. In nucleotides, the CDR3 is TGTGCCAGCAGTGAATTGACTAGCGGGAGTGAGACAGATACGCAGTATTTT. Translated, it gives CASSELTSGSETDTQYF.

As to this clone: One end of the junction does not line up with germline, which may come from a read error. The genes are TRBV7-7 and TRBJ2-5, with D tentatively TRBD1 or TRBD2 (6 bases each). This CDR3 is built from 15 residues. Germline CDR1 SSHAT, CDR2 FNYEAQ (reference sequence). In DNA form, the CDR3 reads TGTGCTAGCAGCTTAGACCCCGGGGGCTGGGAGACCCAGTACTTC. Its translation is CASSLDPGGWETQYF.

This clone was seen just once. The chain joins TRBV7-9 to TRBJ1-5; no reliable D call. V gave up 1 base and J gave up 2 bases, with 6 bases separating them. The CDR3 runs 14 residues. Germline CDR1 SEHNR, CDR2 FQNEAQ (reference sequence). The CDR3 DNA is TGTGCCAGCAGCTTAGGGGTGGGCAATCAGCCCCAGCATTTT. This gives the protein CASSLGVGNQPQHF.

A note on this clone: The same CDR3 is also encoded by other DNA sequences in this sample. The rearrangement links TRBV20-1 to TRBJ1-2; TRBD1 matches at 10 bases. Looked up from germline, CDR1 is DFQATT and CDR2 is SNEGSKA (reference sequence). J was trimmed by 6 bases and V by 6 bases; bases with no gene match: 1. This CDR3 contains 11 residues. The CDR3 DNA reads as TGCAGTGCCGGGACAGGGGATGGCTACACCTTC. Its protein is CSAGTGDGYTF.

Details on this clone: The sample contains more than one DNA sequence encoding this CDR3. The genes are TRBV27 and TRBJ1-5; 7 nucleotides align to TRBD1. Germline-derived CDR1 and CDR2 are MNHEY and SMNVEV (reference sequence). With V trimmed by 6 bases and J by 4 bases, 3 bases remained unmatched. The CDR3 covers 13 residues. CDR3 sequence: CASRPGGNQPQHF. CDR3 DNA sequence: TGTGCCAGCAGGCCAGGGGGGAATCAGCCCCAGCATTTT.

The CDR3 sequence: CAITGANVLTF. In DNA, the CDR3 is TGTGCCATCACTGGGGCCAACGTCCTGACTTTC. The J gene is TRBJ2-6, the V gene TRBV10-3; D gene uncertain. Trimming removed 7 bases at V and 2 bases at J, with 0 bases between. The CDR3 contains 11 residues. Germline CDR1 and CDR2: ENHRY and SYGVKD.